These 30 T cell receptor beta chains came from one sample sequenced in a study of PD-L1 blockade in urothelial cancer. The protocol was immunoSEQ multiplex PCR, while the TCRdb copy is restricted to in-frame clones and leaves out a portion. This sample has 85,000 to 95,000 clones, with 89% found just once. Time point denoted: pretreatment peripheral blood. Material: PBMCs, obtained around atezolizumab (anti-PD-L1) treatment. Receptors originate from a woman of 80 years or more with urothelial cancer.

J is TRBJ1-2 and V is TRBV7-2, with 7 positions matching TRBD1. The CDR3 runs to 13 residues. V was clipped by 5 bases and J by 4 bases; unmatched bases: 4. Germline values: CDR1 SGHTA, CDR2 FQGNSA. CDR3 bases: TGTGCCAGCAGCGGGGGGACAGTCTATGGCTACACCTTC. Its protein product is CASSGGTVYGYTF.

This clone was detected once. The gene calls are TRBV6-1 and TRBJ2-2; 8 bases map to TRBD1. The germline V gene has CDR1 MNHNS and CDR2 SASEGT. The CDR3 is made up of 15 amino acids. Trimming took 6 bases from V and 2 from J; bases not matched to a gene: 5. The CDR3 sequence is CASRTGALNTGELFF. As DNA, the CDR3 is TGTGCCAGCAGGACAGGGGCCCTAAACACCGGGGAGCTGTTTTTT.

On this clone itself: Other DNA sequences within the sample encode an identical CDR3. The V gene is TRBV5-1, the J gene TRBJ2-3; TRBD2 agrees at 12 bases. The ends lost 4 bases at V and 3 bases at J; junction bases unmatched: 6. The germline V gene encodes CDR1 SGHRS and CDR2 YFSETQ. The CDR3 loop spans 16 amino acids. CDR3 in DNA: TGCGCCAGCAGCCCCCCTCTAGCGGGAGGGACAGATACGCAGTATTTT. This codes for CASSPPLAGGTDTQYF.

V is TRBV5-1 and J is TRBJ2-1, with 13 bases matching TRBD2. Germline loops: CDR1 SGHRS, CDR2 YFSETQ. J lost 1 base, V lost 3 bases, and 7 bases had no gene match. The CDR3 has 18 amino acids. The DNA of the CDR3 is TGCGCCAGCAGCTATGGACTAGCGGGAGTCGGGTCCTACAATGAGCAGTTCTTC. Protein product: CASSYGLAGVGSYNEQFF. Full variable domain (outside the CDR3, taken from reference TRBV5-1 and TRBJ2-1): KAGVTQTPRYLIKTRGQQVTLSCSPISGHRSVSWYQQTPGQGLQFLFEYFSETQRNKGNFPGRFSGRQFSNSRSEMNVSTLELGDSALYLCASSYGLAGVGSYNEQFFGPGTRLTVL.

The chain recombines TRBV29-1 with TRBJ1-1; 7 positions agree with TRBD1. The V gene end was trimmed by 1 base and the J gene end by 3 bases; junction bases not matched to a gene: 5. Germline V gene lookup returns CDR1 SQVTM and CDR2 ANQGSEA. The CDR3 contains 14 residues. This CDR3 is CSVEVRQGYTEAFF. CDR3 nucleotides: TGCAGCGTTGAAGTAAGACAGGGCTACACTGAAGCTTTCTTT. The full variable domain, its missing parts supplied by reference TRBV29-1 and TRBJ1-1, is SAVISQKPSRDICQRGTSLTIQCQVDSQVTMMFWYRQQPGQSLTLIATANQGSEATYESGFVIDKFPISRPNLTFSTLTVSNMSPEDSSIYLCSVEVRQGYTEAFFGQGTRLTVV.

This clone showed up just once. The rearrangement uses TRBV18 and TRBJ1-1; D is perhaps TRBD1 (6 bases). V was clipped by 3 bases and J by 8 bases, with 10 bases between them. Germline assignment: CDR1 KGHSH and CDR2 LQKENI. The CDR3 runs 12 residues. CDR3 DNA: TGTGCCAGCTCACCCCGGACAGCCGAAGCTTTCTTT. It codes for CASSPRTAEAFF. The complete variable domain, with remaining parts taken from reference TRBV18 and TRBJ1-1, reads NAGVMQNPRHLVRRRGQEARLRCSPMKGHSHVYWYRQLPEEGLKFMVYLQKENIIDESGMPKERFSAEFPKEGPSILRIQQVVRGDSAAYFCASSPRTAEAFFGQGTRLTVV.

The chain carries TRBV29-1 and TRBJ1-5; 8 bases are a match to TRBD1. After removal of 2 bases from V and 1 base from J, the junction contained 16 bases not matched to a gene. Germline CDR1 SQVTM, CDR2 ANQGSEA. The CDR3 has 19 amino acids. In DNA, the CDR3 is TGCAGCGTTGAAACCCGCAGGGGGCGCTGGGCCTGGAGCAATCAGCCCCAGCATTTT. Protein: CSVETRRGRWAWSNQPQHF.

This clone was counted only a few times. The rearrangement links TRBV28 to TRBJ2-7; D possibly corresponds to TRBD2 (5 bases). V was shortened by 6 bases and J by 3 bases, with 15 bases between the two germline ends. Germline CDR1 and CDR2: MDHEN and SYDVKM. The CDR3 has 14 amino acids. The CDR3 region is CASSRGLGNYEQYF. The CDR3 coding sequence is TGTGCCAGCAGCCGAGGACTGGGAAACTACGAGCAGTACTTC.

This sequence joins TRBV10-3 and TRBJ2-1, with 7 bases fitting TRBD1. The CDR3 runs 16 residues. The V gene's germline CDR1 is ENHRY and CDR2 SYGVKD. Unmatched junction bases numbered 7, after V lost 0 bases and J lost 5 bases. CDR3 protein: CAISESLQGLDNEQFF. CDR3 nucleotide sequence: TGTGCCATCAGTGAGTCATTACAGGGGCTCGACAATGAGCAGTTCTTC.

The genes are TRBV25-1 and TRBJ1-1; TRBD1 matches at 9 bases. The V segment lost 3 bases and the J segment 2 bases; nucleotides outside the gene matches: 7. Germline V CDR1 and CDR2: MGHDK, SYGVNS. The CDR3 is made up of 16 amino acids. The CDR3 here is CASSDPLGQGNTEAFF. The DNA for the CDR3 is TGTGCCAGCAGTGATCCACTGGGACAGGGTAACACTGAAGCTTTCTTT. Full variable domain (remainder filled in from reference TRBV25-1 and TRBJ1-1): EADIYQTPRYLVIGTGKKITLECSQTMGHDKMYWYQQDPGMELHLIHYSYGVNSTEKGDLSSESTVSRIRTEHFPLTLESARPSHTSQYLCASSDPLGQGNTEAFFGQGTRLTVV.

The J gene is TRBJ2-7, the V gene TRBV5-1, with 7 bases fitting TRBD2. Trimming at V came to 4 bases and at J to 3 bases, leaving 10 bases not matched to a gene. Germline V gene sequence: CDR1 SGHRS, CDR2 YFSETQ. The CDR3 is made up of 15 amino acids. The CDR3 sequence: CASSPGGGELYEQYF. CDR3 DNA: TGCGCCAGCAGCCCGGGCGGGGGAGAGCTCTACGAGCAGTACTTC.

The J gene is TRBJ1-1, the V gene TRBV27; the D gene is possibly TRBD1 (5 bases). The CDR3 is 15 residues long. V lost 5 bases to trimming and J lost 0 bases, with 13 bases between them. CDR1 and CDR2 from the germline V gene are MNHEY and SMNVEV (reference sequence). CDR3 residues: CASSTQTDMNTEAFF. The CDR3 DNA is TGTGCCAGCAGTACTCAGACAGACATGAACACTGAAGCTTTCTTT.

The CDR3 bases are TGTGCCAGCAGTGACTCAGCGGGACTTGGGGGTACGCAGTATTTT. This sequence encodes CASSDSAGLGGTQYF. The chain employs TRBV28 and TRBJ2-3, with 7 nucleotides matching TRBD2. The CDR3 is 15 residues long. Germline values: CDR1 MDHEN, CDR2 SYDVKM. Trimming cost V 5 bases and J 8 bases; bases outside gene matches: 13. Full variable domain (remainder filled in from reference TRBV28 and TRBJ2-3): DVKVTQSSRYLVKRTGEKVFLECVQDMDHENMFWYRQDPGLGLRLIYFSYDVKMKEKGDIPEGYSVSREKKERFSLILESASTNQTSMYLCASSDSAGLGGTQYFGPGTRLTVL.

The CDR3 DNA reads TGTGCCAGTAGTCCAGGAGGGAGGGGGATATACAATGAGCAGTTCTTC. This translates into CASSPGGRGIYNEQFF. The V and J genes are TRBV19 and TRBJ2-1; D perhaps matches TRBD2 (7 bases). CDR1 is LNHDA, CDR2 SQIVND, per germline (reference sequence). CDR3 length: 16 amino acids. V was shortened by 5 bases and J by 4 bases, with 18 bases between the two germline ends.

J is TRBJ2-5 and V is TRBV29-1; no definite D call. V lost 7 bases to trimming and J lost 2 bases, with 2 bases between them. This CDR3 is 9 amino acids long. Germline V gene sequence: CDR1 SQVTM, CDR2 ANQGSEA. This CDR3 is CSAQETQYF. DNA for the CDR3: TGCAGCGCGCAAGAGACCCAGTACTTC.

This clone has only one observation. The chain recombines TRBV18 with TRBJ2-1; 12 bases match TRBD1. Germline values: CDR1 KGHSH, CDR2 LQKENI. There are 14 residues in the CDR3. Trimming took 3 bases from V and 8 from J; bases not matched to a gene: 2. CDR3 residues: CASSPGTGGHEQFF. Written as DNA, the CDR3 is TGTGCCAGCTCACCGGGGACAGGGGGCCATGAGCAGTTCTTC.

The chain joins TRBV7-3 to TRBJ2-1; a weak D match, TRBD2 (6 bases). Trimming took off 5 bases at V and 6 bases at J, with 11 bases between the two ends. Germline CDR1 is SGHTA and CDR2 is FQGTGA. The CDR3 runs 13 residues. The chain's CDR3 is CASSPQAGNEQFF. The CDR3 DNA reads as TGTGCCAGCAGCCCTCAAGCGGGCAATGAGCAGTTCTTC.

The genes are TRBV5-6 and TRBJ2-3, with TRBD1 as a possible D gene (6 bases). The CDR3 has 14 residues. CDR1 and CDR2 from the germline V gene are SGHDT and YYEEEE. Trimming took off 3 bases at V and 4 bases at J, with 12 bases between the two ends. The CDR3 region is CASSSARGADTQYF. DNA of the CDR3: TGTGCCAGCAGCTCGGCCAGGGGCGCAGATACGCAGTATTTT.

The V and J genes are TRBV11-2 and TRBJ2-1, with D uncertain. This CDR3 is built from 13 residues. Trimming cost V 0 bases and J 8 bases, with 8 bases left between them. Per the germline V gene, CDR1 is SGHAT and CDR2 is FQNNGV. CDR3 loop: CASSLEQKDEQFF. The CDR3 region has the DNA TGTGCCAGCAGCTTAGAACAGAAGGATGAGCAGTTCTTC. Full variable domain (missing parts from reference TRBV11-2 and TRBJ2-1): EAGVAQSPRYKIIEKRQSVAFWCNPISGHATLYWYQQILGQGPKLLIQFQNNGVVDDSQLPKDRFSAERLKGVDSTLKIQPAKLEDSAVYLCASSLEQKDEQFFGPGTRLTVL.

The chain joins TRBV23-1 to TRBJ1-5; D unresolved. TRBV23-1 is an open reading frame whose function is uncertain. The length of the CDR3 is 12 residues. V was clipped by 4 bases and J by 7 bases, with 8 bases between them. In nucleotides, the CDR3 is TGCGCCAGCAGTCGTTTCTTCCAGCCCCAGCATTTT. Translated, it gives CASSRFFQPQHF.

The chain couples TRBV5-1 to TRBJ1-1; weak D call: TRBD1 (5 bases). Germline V gene lookup returns CDR1 SGHRS and CDR2 YFSETQ. Trimming cost V 4 bases and J 3 bases, with 13 bases left between them. The CDR3 is 14 residues long. CDR3 DNA sequence: TGCGCCAGCAGCCCACAGGTTTTGGACACTGAAGCTTTCTTT. This translates into CASSPQVLDTEAFF.

V and J are TRBV6-6 and TRBJ2-1, with 8 positions matching TRBD1. The CDR3 is 12 residues long. Germline V gene data show CDR1 as MNHNY and CDR2 as SVGAGI (reference sequence). The V gene end was trimmed by 8 bases and the J gene end by 6 bases; junction bases not matched to a gene: 3. DNA of the CDR3: TGTGCCAGCGGGACAGGTTTCAATGAGCAGTTCTTC. This sequence encodes CASGTGFNEQFF.

The chain joins TRBV7-8 to TRBJ2-7; tentatively, D is TRBD2 (5 bases). This CDR3 comprises 15 residues. The germline CDR1 and CDR2 sequences are SGHVS and FQNEAQ. V was shortened by 5 bases and J by 7 bases, with 21 bases between the two germline ends. This CDR3 is CASSLLGSLPGEQYF. The CDR3 DNA is TGTGCCAGCAGCCTTCTGGGGAGCCTCCCGGGGGAGCAGTACTTC.

The CDR3 is CASSSIRTGSYEQYF. In nucleotides, the CDR3 is TGTGCCAGTAGTTCAATCCGAACGGGCTCCTACGAGCAGTACTTC. This sequence joins TRBV19 and TRBJ2-7; no clear D gene. The germline V gene has CDR1 LNHDA and CDR2 SQIVND (reference sequence). CDR3 length equals 15 residues. V dropped 5 bases and J dropped 0 bases, with 14 bases sitting between them.

This rearrangement joins TRBV2 to TRBJ2-5; no definite D call. Germline V lookup: CDR1 SNHLY, CDR2 FYNNEI. Deletions cut 4 bases from V and 1 base from J, with 7 bases between. This CDR3 spans 13 amino acids. The CDR3 DNA is TGTGCCAGCAGTGCGGAGCGCCAAGAGACCCAGTACTTC. The encoded protein is CASSAERQETQYF.

The J gene is TRBJ1-1, the V gene TRBV19; D unresolved. The ends were cut back, 1 base at V and 0 bases at J, with 3 bases in the middle. Germline V lookup: CDR1 LNHDA, CDR2 SQIVND (reference sequence). The CDR3 is 13 residues long. CDR3 DNA sequence: TGTGCCAGTAGTATAGTCATGAACACTGAAGCTTTCTTT. The encoded protein is CASSIVMNTEAFF.

The gene calls are TRBV27 and TRBJ2-1; possible D gene TRBD2, 6 bases. Looked up from germline, CDR1 is MNHEY and CDR2 is SMNVEV (reference sequence). Trimming took off 3 bases at V and 3 bases at J, with 12 bases between the two ends. The CDR3 covers 15 residues. This CDR3 is CASSLDGSHYNEQFF. CDR3 bases: TGTGCCAGCAGTTTGGACGGGAGCCACTACAATGAGCAGTTCTTC.

The rearrangement links TRBV28 to TRBJ1-1; perhaps TRBD1 as D (5 bases). Germline V lookup: CDR1 MDHEN, CDR2 SYDVKM. The CDR3 has 16 residues. Trimming left V 5 bases short and J 0 bases short, with 16 bases between. The DNA for the CDR3 is TGTGCCAGCAGTCTTAAGACAGCAAACATGAACACTGAAGCTTTCTTT. Translation gives CASSLKTANMNTEAFF.

The chain employs TRBV30 and TRBJ1-5; 8 nucleotides agree with TRBD1. CDR3 length: 14 residues. The V gene end was trimmed by 3 bases and the J gene end by 4 bases; junction bases not matched to a gene: 5. Looked up from germline, CDR1 is GTSNPN and CDR2 is SVGIG (reference sequence). The CDR3 protein is CAWRGQGRNQPQHF. The CDR3 DNA reads as TGTGCCTGGAGAGGACAGGGAAGAAATCAGCCCCAGCATTTT.

The CDR3 DNA reads as TGTGCCAGCCGGACGACAGCCACTGAAGCTTTCTTT. This codes for CASRTTATEAFF. V usage is TRBV6-1 and J usage is TRBJ1-1; D might be TRBD1 (5 bases). Trimming took 8 bases from V and 4 from J, leaving 11 bases between them. The CDR3 runs to 12 residues. Germline V lookup: CDR1 MNHNS, CDR2 SASEGT.